This T cell receptor (beta chain) emerged from a study of T cell responses to AZD1222 COVID-19 vaccine. The ends were cut back, 1 base at V and 7 bases at J, with 11 bases in the middle. Germline V gene data show CDR1 as MNHEY and CDR2 as SMNVEV (reference sequence). The CDR3 runs 15 residues. The assay was immunoSEQ multiplex PCR, and TCRdb's table has in-frame clones only and misses some. The data show 130,000 or so clones, with about 94% seen just once and 0.91% held by the top ten. The receptor comes from an adult in good health. V and J are TRBV27 and TRBJ1-6, with D perhaps TRBD1 (6 bases). The specimen was peripheral blood, collected on day 0 of AZD1222 vaccination. CDR3 amino acids: CASSLWGAQNSPLHF. The DNA of the CDR3 is TGTGCCAGCAGTTTATGGGGGGCACAAAATTCACCCCTCCACTTT.